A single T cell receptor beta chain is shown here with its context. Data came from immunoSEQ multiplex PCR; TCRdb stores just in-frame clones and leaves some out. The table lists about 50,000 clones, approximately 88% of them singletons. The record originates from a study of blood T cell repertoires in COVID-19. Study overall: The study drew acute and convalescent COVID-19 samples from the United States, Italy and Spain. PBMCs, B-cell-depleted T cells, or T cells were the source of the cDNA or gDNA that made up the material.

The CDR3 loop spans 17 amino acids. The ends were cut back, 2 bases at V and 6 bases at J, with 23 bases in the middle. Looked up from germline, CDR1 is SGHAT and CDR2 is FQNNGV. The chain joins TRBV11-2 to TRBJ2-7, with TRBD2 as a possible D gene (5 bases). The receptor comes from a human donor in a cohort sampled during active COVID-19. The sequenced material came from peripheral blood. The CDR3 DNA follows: TGTGCCAGCAGCTTAAAGCTCTCGGGTCGGGGAATGGGCGAGCAGTACTTC. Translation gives CASSLKLSGRGMGEQYF.